This paragraph reports one T cell receptor (beta chain). What it recognizes is unknown. Primed by a sample-barcoded 5' primer and a J-beta primer mix, a second PCR proceeded for 7 to 11 cycles. A single record per CDR3 protein comes from TCRdb applying MiXCR to the 5' RACE reads. The sample lists over a million distinct CDR3 sequences; 45% were seen once. These data belong to a study of blood T cells in healthy people across ages. Donors were systemically healthy Caucasian individuals from Russia aged roughly 6 to 95 years. Drawn from each donor were 8.5 to 10 milliliters of peripheral blood. Overall study findings and caveats: It was not possible, with unsorted PBMCs, to conclusively compare naive and antigen-experienced cells. Long-lived donors carried more naive CD4+ cells and greater diversity than aged donors.

This sequence was found in a woman aged 55 to 70 in good health. Sequencing was carried out using blood.

CDR3: CATSLPGAGDTQYF. In DNA, the CDR3 is TGTGCCACCAGTCTGCCGGGAGCTGGAGATACGCAGTATTTT. This chain uses TRBV24-1 with TRBJ2-3, with D possibly being TRBD2 (6 bases). The CDR3 extends over 14 amino acids. Germline CDR1 and CDR2: KGHDR and SFDVKD. The germline V and J ends were trimmed by 6 bases and 5 bases, with 14 bases remaining between them.